Listed below are T cell receptor beta chains from one sample, sequenced in a study of a mutant IDH1 vaccine in newly diagnosed glioma. Measured with immunoSEQ multiplex PCR; TCRdb has only the in-frame clones, and not every one. The sample lists under 95,000 clones, roughly 90% occurring once. Their recognized antigens are unknown. This specimen consisted of PBMCs, obtained from a glioma patient whose treatment included an IDH1 peptide vaccine. Receptors originate from a woman between 50 and 59 years old with glioma. The CDR3 runs from the conserved cysteine through the conserved F or W. A D gene is named only where the DNA matches it firmly. Some rows mark clone size as missing; the rest say once, few, many or name a class of expanded clone.

clone size	V gene	J gene	D gene	CDR3 DNA	CDR3 protein
NA	TRBV5-1	TRBJ1-1	NA	TGCGCCAGCAGCCCTACACCCCTGAACACTGAAGCTTTCTTT	CASSPTPLNTEAFF
NA	TRBV28	TRBJ2-3	NA	TGTGCCAGCAGACAGTCCGGAATCAGGGGTACGCAGTATTTT	CASRQSGIRGTQYF
NA	TRBV6-1	TRBJ2-7	NA	TGTGCCAGCAGTTCTCGGGCCCCGGCCTACGAGCAGTACTTC	CASSSRAPAYEQYF
NA	TRBV5-4	TRBJ2-5	TRBD2	TGTGCCAGCAGCGTTAAGCGGGAGGGTTTCGGAGAGACCCAGTACTTC	CASSVKREGFGETQYF
NA	TRBV15	TRBJ2-3	NA	TGTGCCACCAGCAGAGAGCCCCCCACAGATACGCAGTATTTT	CATSREPPTDTQYF
NA	TRBV7-8	TRBJ1-5	TRBD1	TGTGCCAGCAGAGCCGGGACAGGGGTGGGTCAGCCCCAGCATTTT	CASRAGTGVGQPQHF
NA	TRBV4-1	TRBJ2-5	TRBD2	TGCGCCAGCAGCCAAGGGTTTAGGTTAGCGGGAAAACAGGAGCAGTACTTC	CASSQGFRLAGKQEQYF
NA	TRBV5-1	TRBJ2-5	NA	TGCGCCAGCAGCTTGGGGACAACCTCGAGGGAGACCCAGTACTTC	CASSLGTTSRETQYF
NA	TRBV28	TRBJ1-2	NA	TGTGCCAGCAGTCTGACAACCGCCTATGGCTACACCTTC	CASSLTTAYGYTF
NA	TRBV6-4	TRBJ1-2	NA	TGTGCCAGCAGTTACTCGACAGGATATGGCTACACCTTC	CASSYSTGYGYTF
once	TRBV5-1	TRBJ2-2	NA	TGCGCCAGCAGCTTGAGTTGGGCAGACACCGGGGAGCTGTTTTTT	CASSLSWADTGELFF
NA	TRBV5-1	TRBJ2-7	NA	TGCGCCAGCAGCCCAGACAGGATGTCCTACGAGCAGTACTTC	CASSPDRMSYEQYF
NA	TRBV2	TRBJ1-2	NA	TGTGCCAGCAGTGAATTTCGGGACATCTATGGCTACACCTTC	CASSEFRDIYGYTF
NA	TRBV4-2	TRBJ1-3	NA	TGTGCCAGCAGCCAAGCGACCCTCTCTGGAAACACCATATATTTT	CASSQATLSGNTIYF
NA	TRBV7-8	TRBJ1-5	NA	TGTGCCAGCAGCTTAGCGTTGGCAGGCAATCAGCCCCAGCATTTT	CASSLALAGNQPQHF
NA	TRBV7-8	TRBJ1-5	NA	TGTGCCAGCAGCGCCCGTGCAGGGGCCGGGAGCAATCAGCCCCAGCATTTT	CASSARAGAGSNQPQHF
NA	TRBV4-2	TRBJ2-7	TRBD2	TGTGCCAGCAGCCAAGGTCTAGCGGGCCCCTACGAGCAGTACTTC	CASSQGLAGPYEQYF
NA	TRBV9	TRBJ2-7	TRBD2	TGTGCCAGCAGCGTAGGCGGCAGGCGCGGGGGGGAGCAGTACTTC	CASSVGGRRGGEQYF
NA	TRBV5-1	TRBJ2-5	NA	TGCGCCAGCAGCTGGAAGGAGGGAGAGACCCAGTACTTC	CASSWKEGETQYF
NA	TRBV27	TRBJ1-5	NA	TGTGCCAGCAGTTCAAGGTATAGGAATCAGCCCCAGCATTTT	CASSSRYRNQPQHF
NA	TRBV2	TRBJ2-1	TRBD1	TGTGCCAGCAGTGAAGAGGTAGGGGGCGCCTACAATGAGCAGTTCTTC	CASSEEVGGAYNEQFF
once	TRBV2	TRBJ2-7	NA	TGTGCCAGCAGGGATGTGGTGGGGAACCCCTACGAGCAGTACTTC	CASRDVVGNPYEQYF
NA	TRBV7-9	TRBJ1-3	NA	TGTGCCAGCAGCCCTTCCGTTACAGGGAGCTCTGGAAACACCATATATTTT	CASSPSVTGSSGNTIYF
NA	TRBV9	TRBJ2-7	TRBD2	TGTGCCAGCGCTTCCGGGGGGGAGCAGTACTTC	CASASGGEQYF
NA	TRBV7-8	TRBJ1-1	NA	TGTGCCAGCAGCTTTGGGCACAGGGCGAACACTGAAGCTTTCTTT	CASSFGHRANTEAFF
NA	TRBV20-1	TRBJ2-3	NA	TGCAGTGCCCGTGGGACAGATACGCAGTATTTT	CSARGTDTQYF
NA	TRBV7-8	TRBJ2-7	TRBD2	TGTGCCAGCGGGACTAGCGGGTTCGACGAGCAGTACTTC	CASGTSGFDEQYF
NA	TRBV30	TRBJ2-7	NA	TGTGCCTGGAGTGTACCGGCGGGTAACTATCCAGCCGACGAGCAGTACTTC	CAWSVPAGNYPADEQYF
once	TRBV10-3	TRBJ1-1	NA	TGTGCCATCAGTCCGACTACCTCCGGGGGCTACACTGAAGCTTTCTTT	CAISPTTSGGYTEAFF
NA	TRBV7-9	TRBJ1-4	NA	TGTGCCAGCAGCTTCCCAACAGGGATGCCTAATGAAAAACTGTTTTTT	CASSFPTGMPNEKLFF
NA	TRBV9	TRBJ2-5	TRBD2	TGTGCCAGCAGCCTTCCTAGCGGGAGGTACCAAGAGACCCAGTACTTC	CASSLPSGRYQETQYF
NA	TRBV4-2	TRBJ2-1	TRBD2	TGTGCCAGCAGCCAAGATCTAACTAGCGGGAGGGCCAATGAGCAGTTCTTC	CASSQDLTSGRANEQFF
NA	TRBV27	TRBJ1-1	NA	TGTGCCAGCAGTCCCGGGACATTAAACACTGAAGCTTTCTTT	CASSPGTLNTEAFF
NA	TRBV18	TRBJ2-5	NA	TGTGCCAGCTCACCACCCAGGGAAGAGACCCAGTACTTC	CASSPPREETQYF
NA	TRBV28	TRBJ1-4	TRBD1	TGTGCCAGCAGTACGACAGGGTTTTACGAAAAACTGTTTTTT	CASSTTGFYEKLFF
few	TRBV5-1	TRBJ2-5	TRBD2	TGCGCCAGCAGCCGGGGGACTAGCGGGAGTGAGACCCAGTACTTC	CASSRGTSGSETQYF
NA	TRBV6-6	TRBJ2-7	TRBD1	TGTGCCAGCAGTTCGGCGACAGGGACCTACGAGCAGTACTTC	CASSSATGTYEQYF
NA	TRBV5-1	TRBJ2-7	TRBD1	TGCGCCAGCAGCGCTTACCGGGACAGGTTGGGCGAGCAGTACTTC	CASSAYRDRLGEQYF
NA	TRBV5-1	TRBJ2-3	NA	TGCGCCAGCAGCTCAACTAGGACAGATACGCAGTATTTT	CASSSTRTDTQYF
NA	TRBV18	TRBJ1-1	NA	TGTGCCAGCTCCCCCGGGAGCGGACGTAGCACTGAAGCTTTCTTT	CASSPGSGRSTEAFF
NA	TRBV28	TRBJ1-2	NA	TGTGCCAGCAGCGAGATGCGGCGTGGCTACACCTTC	CASSEMRRGYTF
NA	TRBV2	TRBJ2-7	NA	TGTGCCAGCAACGGGGCGGACAGATGGTTCGGGGACGAGCAGTACTTC	CASNGADRWFGDEQYF
NA	TRBV15	TRBJ1-1	NA	TGTGCCACCAGCAGTACGAGGGGCATGAACACTGAAGCTTTCTTT	CATSSTRGMNTEAFF
NA	TRBV6-1	TRBJ1-1	NA	TGTGCCAGCAGTGAACTAAGAGGGGCGAACACTGAAGCTTTCTTT	CASSELRGANTEAFF
NA	TRBV7-9	TRBJ2-7	NA	TGTGCCAGCAGCGCCCTTCACTCCTACGAGCAGTACTTC	CASSALHSYEQYF
NA	TRBV4-1	TRBJ1-1	TRBD1	TGCGCCAGCAGCCAAGACAGGGGGCGAAGTCTGAACACTGAAGCTTTCTTT	CASSQDRGRSLNTEAFF
once	TRBV28	TRBJ2-7	NA	TGTGCCAGCAGCCTTGAGCAGCCGACCTACGAGCAGTACTTC	CASSLEQPTYEQYF
NA	TRBV2	TRBJ2-7	NA	TGTGCCAGCAGTATACAGGCGCCGGCGTACTACGAGCAGTACTTC	CASSIQAPAYYEQYF
NA	TRBV6-6	TRBJ2-5	TRBD1	TGTGCCAGCAGTTCCGGGACAGGGGTTCAAGAGACCCAGTACTTC	CASSSGTGVQETQYF
NA	TRBV29-1	TRBJ1-5	TRBD1	TGCAGCGTTGGGACAGGGATTAGCAATCAGCCCCAGCATTTT	CSVGTGISNQPQHF
NA	TRBV7-2	TRBJ2-7	TRBD2	TGTGCCAGCAGCTCCCTGACGGGAGGGCCGGGCGAGCAGTACTTC	CASSSLTGGPGEQYF
NA	TRBV11-2	TRBJ2-1	NA	TGTGCCAGCAGCCCCTTCCAGGGCAACAATGAGCAGTTCTTC	CASSPFQGNNEQFF
NA	TRBV18	TRBJ2-7	NA	TGTGCCAGTTCGACAGCCTCCGGCGAGCAGTACTTC	CASSTASGEQYF
NA	TRBV6-5	TRBJ2-1	NA	TGTGCCAGCACTCACCTGGGGACGGCCTACAATGAGCAGTTCTTC	CASTHLGTAYNEQFF
NA	TRBV6-5	TRBJ1-1	NA	TGTGCCAGCAGTTATACAGGGACGACTGAAGCTTTCTTT	CASSYTGTTEAFF
once	TRBV7-3	TRBJ2-1	NA	TGTGCCAGCAGCTTAAACGGCGGGACCTACAATGAGCAGTTCTTC	CASSLNGGTYNEQFF
once	TRBV27	TRBJ1-6	NA	TGTGCCAGCAGGCCTGGGGCAGGGACTAATTCACCCCTCCACTTT	CASRPGAGTNSPLHF
NA	TRBV12-5	TRBJ2-2	TRBD1	TGTGCTAGTGCCCAAGGACAGGGGGCAATCACCGGGGAGCTGTTTTTT	CASAQGQGAITGELFF
once	TRBV28	TRBJ2-2	TRBD2	TGTGCCACCGCGAGCCTAGCGGGAGGGCTTACCGGGGAGCTGTTTTTT	CATASLAGGLTGELFF
NA	TRBV7-8	TRBJ1-4	NA	TGTGCCAGCAGCCTCATGGGCGGACAGACCCTCGGCGAAAAACTGTTTTTT	CASSLMGGQTLGEKLFF